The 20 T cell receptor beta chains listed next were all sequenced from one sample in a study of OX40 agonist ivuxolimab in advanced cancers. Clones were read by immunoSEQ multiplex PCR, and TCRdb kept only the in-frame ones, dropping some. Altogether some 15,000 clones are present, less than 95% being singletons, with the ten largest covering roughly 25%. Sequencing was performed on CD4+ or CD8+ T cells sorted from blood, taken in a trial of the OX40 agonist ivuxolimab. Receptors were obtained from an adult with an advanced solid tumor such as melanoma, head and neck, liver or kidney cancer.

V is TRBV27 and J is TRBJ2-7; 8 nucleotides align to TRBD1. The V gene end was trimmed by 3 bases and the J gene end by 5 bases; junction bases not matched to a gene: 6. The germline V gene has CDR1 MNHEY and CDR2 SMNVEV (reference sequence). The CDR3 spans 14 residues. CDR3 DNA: TGTGCCAGCAGTTTCAACAGGGGGTACAACGAGCAGTACTTC. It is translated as CASSFNRGYNEQYF.

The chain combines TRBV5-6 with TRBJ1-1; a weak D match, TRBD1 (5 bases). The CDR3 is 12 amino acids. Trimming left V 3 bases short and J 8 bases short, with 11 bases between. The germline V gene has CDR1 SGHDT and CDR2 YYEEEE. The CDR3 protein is CASSSGVVEAFF. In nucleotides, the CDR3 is TGTGCCAGCAGCTCGGGGGTTGTGGAAGCTTTCTTT.

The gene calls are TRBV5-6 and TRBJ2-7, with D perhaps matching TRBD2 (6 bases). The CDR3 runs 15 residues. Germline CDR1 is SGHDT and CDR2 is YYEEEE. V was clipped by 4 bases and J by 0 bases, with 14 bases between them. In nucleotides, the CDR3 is TGTGCCAGCAGCGTTGGTGGTAGCGGCTCCTACGAGCAGTACTTC. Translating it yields CASSVGGSGSYEQYF.

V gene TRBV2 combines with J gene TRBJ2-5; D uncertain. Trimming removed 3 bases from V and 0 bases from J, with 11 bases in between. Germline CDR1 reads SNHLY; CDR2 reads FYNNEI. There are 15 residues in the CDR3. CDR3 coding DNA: TGTGCCAGCAGTGATAAGAGATTGAACCAAGAGACCCAGTACTTC. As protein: CASSDKRLNQETQYF.

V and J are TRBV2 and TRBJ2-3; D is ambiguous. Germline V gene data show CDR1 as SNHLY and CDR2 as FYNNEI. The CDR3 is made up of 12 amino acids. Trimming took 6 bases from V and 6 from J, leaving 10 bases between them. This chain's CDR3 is CASRVSPDTQYF. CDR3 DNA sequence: TGTGCCAGCAGGGTATCGCCGGATACGCAGTATTTT. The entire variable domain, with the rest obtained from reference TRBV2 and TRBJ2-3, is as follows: EPEVTQTPSHQVTQMGQEVILRCVPISNHLYFYWYRQILGQKVEFLVSFYNNEISEKSEIFDDQFSVERPDGSNFTLKIRSTKLEDSAMYFCASRVSPDTQYFGPGTRLTVL.

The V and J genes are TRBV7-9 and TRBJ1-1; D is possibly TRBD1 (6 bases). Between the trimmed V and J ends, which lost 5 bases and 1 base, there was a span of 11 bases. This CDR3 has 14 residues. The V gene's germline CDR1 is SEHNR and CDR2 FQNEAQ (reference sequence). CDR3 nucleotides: TGTGCCAGCAGCCCTTGGGGGGCGAACACTGAAGCTTTCTTT. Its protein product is CASSPWGANTEAFF.

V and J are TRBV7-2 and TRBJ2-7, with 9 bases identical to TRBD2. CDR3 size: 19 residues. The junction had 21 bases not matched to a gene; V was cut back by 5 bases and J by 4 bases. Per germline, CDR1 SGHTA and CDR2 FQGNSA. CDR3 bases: TGTGCCAGCAGCCCTCCGACTAGCGGACTAAGTAACAGCTGGTACGAGCAGTACTTC. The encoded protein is CASSPPTSGLSNSWYEQYF. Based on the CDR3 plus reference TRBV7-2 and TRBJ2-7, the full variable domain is GAGVSQSPSNKVTEKGKDVELRCDPISGHTALYWYRQSLGQGLEFLIYFQGNSAPDKSGLPSDRFSAERTGGSVSTLTIQRTQQEDSAVYLCASSPPTSGLSNSWYEQYFGPGTRLTVT.

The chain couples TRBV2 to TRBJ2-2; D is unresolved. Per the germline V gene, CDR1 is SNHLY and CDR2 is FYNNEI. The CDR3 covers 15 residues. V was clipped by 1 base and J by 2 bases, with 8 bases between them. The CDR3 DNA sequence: TGTGCCAGCAGTGAAGGTACCATTAACACCGGGGAGCTGTTTTTT. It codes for CASSEGTINTGELFF.

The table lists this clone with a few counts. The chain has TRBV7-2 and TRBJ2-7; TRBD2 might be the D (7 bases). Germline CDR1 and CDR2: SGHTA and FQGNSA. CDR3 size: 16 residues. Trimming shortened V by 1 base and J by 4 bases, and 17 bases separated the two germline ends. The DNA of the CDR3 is TGTGCCAGCAGCTTAGTCCCAGGGGAGGGGAAATACGAGCAGTACTTC. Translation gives CASSLVPGEGKYEQYF.

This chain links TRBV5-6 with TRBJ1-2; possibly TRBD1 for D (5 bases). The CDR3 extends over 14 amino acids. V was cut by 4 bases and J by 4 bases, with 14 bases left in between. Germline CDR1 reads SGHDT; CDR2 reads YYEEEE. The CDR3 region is CASSQGTGSYGYTF. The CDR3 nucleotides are TGTGCCAGCAGCCAGGGCACGGGTTCCTATGGCTACACCTTC. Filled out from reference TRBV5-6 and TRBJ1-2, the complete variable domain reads DAGVTQSPTHLIKTRGQQVTLRCSPKSGHDTVSWYQQALGQGPQFIFQYYEEEERQRGNFPDRFSGHQFPNYSSELNVNALLLGDSALYLCASSQGTGSYGYTFGSGTRLTVV.

CDR3 DNA: TGTGCCAGTCAAGAGGGACAGATCGAGCAGTACTTC. This encodes CASQEGQIEQYF. V is TRBV28 and J is TRBJ2-7, with 7 positions matching TRBD1. The CDR3 spans 12 residues. The ends lost 9 bases at V and 6 bases at J; junction bases unmatched: 8. Germline V lookup: CDR1 MDHEN, CDR2 SYDVKM.

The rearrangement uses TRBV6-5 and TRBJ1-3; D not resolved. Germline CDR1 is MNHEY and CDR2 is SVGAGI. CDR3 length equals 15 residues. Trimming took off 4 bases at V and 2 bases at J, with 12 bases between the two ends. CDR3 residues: CASSWSGVAGNTIYF. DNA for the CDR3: TGTGCCAGCAGTTGGAGTGGTGTTGCTGGAAACACCATATATTTT.

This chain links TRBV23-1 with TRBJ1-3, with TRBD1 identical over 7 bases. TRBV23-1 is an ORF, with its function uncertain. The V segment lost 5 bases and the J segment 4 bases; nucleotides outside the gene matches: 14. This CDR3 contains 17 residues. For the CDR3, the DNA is TGCGCCAGCAGTGTAAGGGTCCAACAGGGGTCCGGAAACACCATATATTTT. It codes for CASSVRVQQGSGNTIYF.

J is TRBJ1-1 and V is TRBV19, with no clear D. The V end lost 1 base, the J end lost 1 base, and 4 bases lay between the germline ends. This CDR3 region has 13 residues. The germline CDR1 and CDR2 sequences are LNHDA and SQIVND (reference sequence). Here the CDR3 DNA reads TGTGCCAGTAGTATAGGAGAGAACACTGAAGCTTTCTTT. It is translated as CASSIGENTEAFF.

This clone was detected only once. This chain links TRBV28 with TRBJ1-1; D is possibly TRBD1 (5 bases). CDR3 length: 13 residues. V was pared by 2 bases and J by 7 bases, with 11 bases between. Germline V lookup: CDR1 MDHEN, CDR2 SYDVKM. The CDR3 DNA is TGTGCCAGCAGTTTACGGGGGGTTAATGAAGCTTTCTTT. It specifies CASSLRGVNEAFF.

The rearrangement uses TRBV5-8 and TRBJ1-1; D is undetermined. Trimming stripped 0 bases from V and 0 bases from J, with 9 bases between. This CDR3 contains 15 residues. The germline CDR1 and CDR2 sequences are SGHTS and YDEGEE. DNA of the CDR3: TGTGCCAGCAGCTTGGAGGAGGGCCTGAACACTGAAGCTTTCTTT. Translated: CASSLEEGLNTEAFF.

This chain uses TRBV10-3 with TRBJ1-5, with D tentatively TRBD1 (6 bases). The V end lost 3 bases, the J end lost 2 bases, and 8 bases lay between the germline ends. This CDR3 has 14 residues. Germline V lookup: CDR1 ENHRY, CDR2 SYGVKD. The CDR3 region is CAISDPGGNQPQHF. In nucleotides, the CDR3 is TGTGCCATCAGTGACCCAGGGGGCAATCAGCCCCAGCATTTT.

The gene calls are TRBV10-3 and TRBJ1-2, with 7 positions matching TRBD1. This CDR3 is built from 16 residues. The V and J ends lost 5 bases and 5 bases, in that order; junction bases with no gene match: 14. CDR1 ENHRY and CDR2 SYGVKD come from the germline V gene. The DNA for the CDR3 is TGTGCCATCAGTCCGGGAGAGGGGGCGCTGAGGTATGGCTACACCTTC. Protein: CAISPGEGALRYGYTF.

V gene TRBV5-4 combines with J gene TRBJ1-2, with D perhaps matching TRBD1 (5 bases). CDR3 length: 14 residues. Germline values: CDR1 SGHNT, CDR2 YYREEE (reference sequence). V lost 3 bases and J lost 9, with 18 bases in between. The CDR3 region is CASSWDGTPLSYTF. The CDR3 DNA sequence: TGTGCCAGCAGCTGGGACGGCACGCCCCTGAGCTACACCTTC. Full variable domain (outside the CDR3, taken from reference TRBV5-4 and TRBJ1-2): ETGVTQSPTHLIKTRGQQVTLRCSSQSGHNTVSWYQQALGQGPQFIFQYYREEENGRGNFPPRFSGLQFPNYSSELNVNALELDDSALYLCASSWDGTPLSYTFGSGTRLTVV.

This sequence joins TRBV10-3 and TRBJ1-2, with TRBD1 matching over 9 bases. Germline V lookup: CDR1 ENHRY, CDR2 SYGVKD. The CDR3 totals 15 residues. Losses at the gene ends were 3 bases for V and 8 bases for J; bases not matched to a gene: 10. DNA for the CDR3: TGTGCCATCAGTGACCGGGACAGGGCATGGGGGGGCTACACCTTC. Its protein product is CAISDRDRAWGGYTF.